The 17 T cell receptor beta chains below all came from one sample that was sequenced in a study of response to subunit inactivated influenza vaccine. TCRdb reprocessed the RT-PCR reads with MiXCR, giving one entry per CDR3 protein. The top ten clones hold 10% to 15% of a sample with 560,000 or so distinct CDR3 sequences, roughly 8.2% of them seen once. The sequencing here drew on PBMCs from blood, taken less than 25 months after vaccination. These receptors were obtained from a man between 50 and 69 years old who received an inactivated influenza vaccine.

This clonotype was detected many times. The chain carries TRBV20-1 and TRBJ1-6; no definite D call. V lost 0 bases, J lost 8 bases, and 14 bases lay in between. CDR1 and CDR2 (germline): DFQATT, SNEGSKA (reference sequence). The CDR3 sequence is 15 residues long. CDR3 sequence reads: CSARDGSVEYSPLHF. CDR3 sequence (DNA): TGCAGTGCTAGAGATGGCTCCGTCGAATATTCACCCCTCCACTTT.

The chain joins TRBV20-1 to TRBJ1-5; no firm D call. Germline values: CDR1 DFQATT, CDR2 SNEGSKA (reference sequence). V shed 4 bases and J shed 1 base, with 8 bases lying between them. This CDR3 has 13 amino acids. The CDR3, as DNA: TGCAGTGCTAAAGCGGACAGCAATCAGCCCCAGCATTTT. Translated, it gives CSAKADSNQPQHF.

This clonotype was seen only a few times. The chain combines TRBV5-1 with TRBJ2-5; 8 bases fit TRBD2. Per germline, CDR1 SGHRS and CDR2 YFSETQ. The CDR3 is 17 residues long. V was clipped by 3 bases and J by 2 bases; unmatched bases: 12. CDR3 protein: CASSSKPGLVIQETQYF. In DNA, the CDR3 is TGCGCCAGCAGCTCAAAACCGGGACTAGTGATACAAGAGACCCAGTACTTC.

The chain combines TRBV6-2 or TRBV6-3 with TRBJ1-5, with a possible D match to TRBD1 (5 bases). V was trimmed by 6 bases and J by 0 bases, leaving 18 bases between them. Germline V gene lookup returns CDR1 MNHEY and CDR2 SVGEGT. There are 17 residues in the CDR3. The CDR3 region is CASSQFGTDNSNQPQHF. CDR3 DNA sequence: TGTGCCAGCAGCCAATTTGGGACTGATAATAGCAATCAGCCCCAGCATTTT.

The chain recombines TRBV4-2 with TRBJ1-3, with 7 bases fitting TRBD1. Per the germline V gene, CDR1 is LGHNA and CDR2 is YNFKEQ. V shed 2 bases and J 0 bases; nucleotides not matched to a gene: 4. This CDR3 is built from 16 residues. The CDR3 sequence is CASSQPGTVSGNTIYF. DNA for the CDR3: TGTGCCAGCAGCCAACCTGGGACAGTCTCTGGAAACACCATATATTTT.

The chain joins TRBV6-2 or TRBV6-3 to TRBJ1-1, with TRBD1 as a possible D gene (5 bases). The germline CDR1 and CDR2 sequences are MNHEY and SVGEGT. Trimming cost V 2 bases and J 8 bases, with 9 bases left between them. The CDR3 runs to 12 residues. This CDR3 is CASSYIQGEAFF. The CDR3 DNA is TGTGCCAGCAGTTACATCCAGGGCGAAGCTTTCTTT.

This clonotype has ten or more counts. This sequence joins TRBV7-2 and TRBJ2-5, with D possibly called TRBD1 or TRBD2 (5 bases each). The CDR3 has 14 residues. V lost 5 bases and J 1 base, leaving 11 bases between the germline ends. CDR1 SGHTA and CDR2 FQGNSA come from the germline V gene. CDR3 DNA sequence: TGTGCCAGCAGCCGTTTGGGGGTCCAAGAGACCCAGTACTTC. Its protein is CASSRLGVQETQYF.

At least ten counts were recorded for this clonotype. The chain is built from TRBV7-9 and TRBJ2-7; no definite D call. This CDR3 is 12 amino acids long. V lost 5 bases to trimming and J lost 4 bases, with 9 bases between them. From germline, CDR1 is SEHNR and CDR2 FQNEAQ (reference sequence). This CDR3 is CASSPPAYEQYF. Written as DNA, the CDR3 is TGTGCCAGCAGCCCGCCAGCGTACGAGCAGTACTTC.

This clonotype has more than one count but fewer than ten. V is TRBV20-1 and J is TRBJ2-3; 13 positions agree with TRBD2. CDR1 and CDR2 from the germline V gene are DFQATT and SNEGSKA (reference sequence). This CDR3 has 16 residues. V was clipped by 1 base and J by 5 bases; unmatched bases: 6. The CDR3 spells CSARVGTSGALDTQYF. CDR3 nucleotides: TGCAGTGCTAGAGTAGGGACTAGCGGGGCTCTAGATACGCAGTATTTT.

The table lists this clonotype with many counts. The chain links TRBV20-1 to TRBJ2-1, with 7 bases matching TRBD2. The CDR3 contains 13 residues. Germline assignment: CDR1 DFQATT and CDR2 SNEGSKA (reference sequence). Trimming cost V 6 bases and J 7 bases; bases outside gene matches: 9. The CDR3: CSAGGSATNEQFF. The CDR3 coding sequence is TGCAGTGCCGGCGGGAGCGCGACTAATGAGCAGTTCTTC.

V and J are TRBV27 and TRBJ1-5; D is undetermined. Trimming pared 5 bases from V and 2 bases from J, leaving 13 bases between. Germline V CDR1 and CDR2: MNHEY, SMNVEV (reference sequence). This CDR3 has 15 residues. DNA of the CDR3: TGTGCCAGCAGTGCCAATCATGCGGGCAATCAGCCCCAGCATTTT. Its translation: CASSANHAGNQPQHF.

This clonotype has more than one count but fewer than ten. The chain recombines TRBV15 with TRBJ2-7, with a weak D call TRBD1 (6 bases). The V gene's germline CDR1 is LNHNV and CDR2 YYDKDF (reference sequence). V lost 0 bases and J 3 bases, leaving 21 bases between the germline ends. The CDR3 length is 18 residues. CDR3: CATSRDLAGAASNYEQYF. The CDR3 bases are TGTGCCACCAGCAGAGATCTTGCAGGGGCCGCTTCAAACTACGAGCAGTACTTC.

The rearrangement links TRBV10-2 to TRBJ1-1; tentative D call: TRBD1 (6 bases). V was shortened by 6 bases and J by 5 bases, with 10 bases between the two germline ends. CDR1 is WSHSY, CDR2 SAAADI, per germline. The length of the CDR3 is 12 residues. The DNA for the CDR3 is TGCGCCAGCAGGGAACAGGGAACTGAAGCTTTCTTT. Its translation is CASREQGTEAFF.

This clonotype was seen more than once but under ten times. The V gene is TRBV7-9, the J gene TRBJ2-1; 11 nucleotides agree with TRBD2. The ends lost 3 bases at V and 8 bases at J; junction bases unmatched: 12. Germline loops: CDR1 SEHNR, CDR2 FQNEAQ (reference sequence). This CDR3 has 17 amino acids. This chain's CDR3 is CASSLRELAGVGHEQFF. The CDR3 nucleotides are TGTGCCAGCAGCTTGAGGGAACTAGCGGGAGTCGGGCATGAGCAGTTCTTC.

V and J are TRBV3-1 and TRBJ1-4; 9 bases agree with TRBD1. The V segment lost 4 bases and the J segment 2 bases; nucleotides outside the gene matches: 11. Germline V gene data show CDR1 as LGHDT and CDR2 as YNNKEL (reference sequence). CDR3 size: 18 residues. This chain's CDR3 is CASSPTALTGGTNEKLFF. The CDR3 bases are TGTGCCAGCAGCCCAACAGCCTTGACAGGGGGTACTAATGAAAAACTGTTTTTT.

This clonotype was seen a handful of times. The chain links TRBV20-1 to TRBJ1-5; TRBD1 aligns across 7 bases. Germline V gene data show CDR1 as DFQATT and CDR2 as SNEGSKA (reference sequence). The CDR3 spans 14 residues. V trimming: 0 bases; J trimming: 6 bases; junction bases outside the gene matches: 5. CDR3 DNA: TGCAGTGCTAGAGACTTCAGGGGGGGTCAGCCCCAGCATTTT. This codes for CSARDFRGGQPQHF.

There are a few counts of this clonotype. V usage is TRBV6-1 and J usage is TRBJ2-4; no clear D gene. Germline-derived CDR1 and CDR2 are MNHNS and SASEGT. This CDR3 spans 14 amino acids. The germline V and J ends were trimmed by 7 bases and 1 base, with 11 bases remaining between them. The CDR3 nucleotides read TGTGCCAGCAACCCCCGGAACGCCAAAAACATTCAGTACTTC. It codes for CASNPRNAKNIQYF.